Listed here is a single TCR beta chain. The antigen is not known. Graft-derived tissue was subjected to processing to liberate intraepithelial and lamina propria lymphocytes. CDR3 size: 14 residues. Germline CDR1 is SEHNR and CDR2 is FQNEAQ (reference sequence). Sequencing was performed with immunoSEQ multiplex PCR; in TCRdb, only in-frame clones are kept and a portion is missing. The profile shows approximately 14,000 clones, 55% to 75% of them singletons. The data derive from a study of graft-versus-host responses after intestinal transplantation. Turning to the study itself: Recipients had multivisceral, liver-intestinal, or isolated intestinal transplants. Each recipient received anti-thymocyte globulin induction, then tacrolimus and steroids for approximately three years.

Study-wide points: Early after transplant, HvG clones declined as circulating GvH clones peaked. The recipient marrow held GvH clones, and some of them showed up first in ileum or blood.

The TCR comes from a human patient who received an intestinal transplant, so some T cells may come from the graft donor. The chain joins TRBV7-9 to TRBJ2-5; 8 bases are a match to TRBD2. Judging by the DNA end, TRBJ2-7 fits better; the J call may be wrong. The material sequenced was ileum tissue, taken around 720 days after intestinal transplantation. Written as DNA, the CDR3 is TGTGCCAGCAGCTTAGTTCTAGCGGGTTCCGAGCAGTACTTC. This encodes CASSLVLAGSEQYF.